The subject of this entry is one T cell receptor (beta chain). Antigen: not known. Germline CDR1 and CDR2: SGHTA and FQGNSA. CDR3 length equals 14 residues. The V gene lost 5 bases and the J gene lost 0 bases, with 10 bases spanning the gap. TCRdb re-called the 5' RACE reads through MiXCR, storing one row per CDR3 protein. There are approximately 350,000 distinct CDR3 sequences in the sample; 14% to 15% occur only once, and approximately 1% lies in the top ten. The data derive from a study of CD8 T cells in ankylosing spondylitis. Points from the study as a whole: Among TCR beta sequences, a motif of eight highly homologous variants appeared characteristic of ankylosing spondylitis blood.

The rearrangement uses TRBV7-2 and TRBJ2-5, with D tentatively TRBD2 (6 bases). Sequencing was carried out using blood, either unsorted or a sorted T cell fraction (not recorded which). This sequence was found in a male donor with ankylosing spondylitis or in good health (not recorded which). CDR3 DNA: TGTGCCAGCAGCCTCGGGACTCACCAAGAGACCCAGTACTTC. Its translation is CASSLGTHQETQYF.